This T cell receptor (beta chain) was recovered during a study of human T cells and chemical hapten exposure. Study-level findings and limits: Significantly more large CDR3 similarity clusters were formed by expanded TCRs than by controls.

As concerns this clonotype: What it binds is not known.

The CDR3 consists of 11 residues. Trimming shortened V by 2 bases and J by 13 bases, and 9 bases separated the two germline ends. Germline CDR1 and CDR2: SGHDN and FVKESK. Time point specified: patch test 2, 6 weeks after DPC sensitization. Treatment reported: therapeutic diphenylcyclopropenone sensitization with weekly scalp DPC. TCRdb itself ran the RACE reads through MiXCR, one entry per CDR3 protein. The sample shows tens of thousands of distinct CDR3 sequences, 6.6% of them seen only once. The material sequenced was whole blood, taken in connection with sensitization to the hapten diphenylcyclopropenone (DPC). The sequence came from a woman aged 25 to 45 with alopecia areata. Some clones in this sample may be carry-over from other donors' samples. The genes are TRBV14 and TRBJ2-1, with D hard to call. The CDR3 nucleotides read TGTGCCAGCAGCCAACGAAATATCCAGTTCTTC. Translated: CASSQRNIQFF.